This TCR beta chain was identified during a study of PD-L1 blockade in urothelial cancer (TCRdb year 2017). Describing the broader study: Every patient began therapy in about 2014 and was given atezolizumab 1,200 mg intravenously every 3 weeks. About nine tenths of the roughly 30 patients were males with bladder-origin urothelial cancer, and about 60% of the 29 reported a prior smoking history. Patients had an ECOG performance status of 0 or 1 and had received between 0 and 3 prior chemotherapy regimens. Blood samples were analyzed at 3 weeks after treatment start (second dose) and at 6 weeks after treatment start. Blood samples yielded a median of around 150,000 T cells and roughly 83,000 unique TCRs, with median clonality approximately 0.08. The study, an exploratory multi-omic analysis, examined somatic, immune and clinical correlates of response to PD-L1 blockade with atezolizumab in urothelial cancer. Pretreatment tumor samples, along with matched peripheral blood serially collected before and after atezolizumab treatment, were subjected to TCR sequencing. Progression-free survival longer than 6 months counted as durable clinical benefit, and TCR features were additionally tested against both progression-free and overall survival. Whole exome sequencing and RNA sequencing of pretreatment tumors were performed alongside TCR sequencing in the same patients. Eight or nine patients reached durable clinical benefit, while 20 patients did not. Around 30 patients had pretreatment blood TCR-seq, about 25 had at least one posttreatment blood collection, and about 25 had tumor TCR-seq. Paper-wide results and their limitations: Improved progression-free and overall survival was found to be associated with pretreatment peripheral blood TCR clonality below the median. Because of the small sample size (n ≈ 30) and the many exploratory analyses performed, the results are intended to be regarded as hypothesis-generating. Among patients with durable benefit, tumor-associated TCR clones showed greater expansion in peripheral blood 3 weeks after treatment started (n of about 21, p = 0.022).

V loses 3 bases, J loses 6 bases, and the germline ends lie 15 bases apart. Including the terminal cysteine and phenylalanine, the CDR3 comprises 13 residues. Of all the DNA, just the CDR3 is kept, 39 bases in frame from base 1. Sequences GTSNPN (CDR1) and SVGIG (CDR2) are obtained from the germline V gene (reference sequence). Concerning this clone itself: Its antigen has not been determined. Within one base of it there is no much larger clone, and no base qualities were kept.

Synthetic TCR analog templates were spiked into each PCR to estimate absolute template abundance from read counts. The immunoSEQ assay was used to amplify TCRbeta CDR3 regions from genomic DNA with bias-controlled V and J gene primers. Sequencing of rearranged TCRbeta segments was performed at approximately 20X coverage. On the study's bioinformatics: Clustering was used to correct sequencing errors, and CDR3s were annotated against IMGT to assign V, D and J genes. Downstream analyses used only productive TCRbeta rearrangements, leaving out any out-of-frame or stop-codon sequences. Clonality was computed as one minus Shannon entropy normalized by the log of the number of unique productive sequences. Fisher's exact test with Benjamini-Hochberg correction, using a cutoff of adjusted p below 0.01, was how clones that differed between time points or between blood and tumor were identified. As stored in TCRdb, this immuneACCESS dataset retains in-frame rearrangements with V and J assigned. A fraction of the clones does not appear; measured against another copy, unresolved V genes explain less than half of the discrepancy, and the remainder lacks a known reason. The D gene and trimming were derived from the DNA, and the V and J assignments and clone size from that table. The table for this sample lists tens of thousands of clones; around 80% of them were counted only once. The ten largest clones represent 3.5% to 4.5% of the sample.

The cohort included 29 patients with locally advanced or metastatic urothelial carcinoma who were treated at Memorial Sloan Kettering on a trial protocol. Peripheral blood mononuclear cells were collected pretreatment and during treatment, at between 1 and 8 total time points per patient. The Qiagen DNeasy Blood extraction kit was used to purify genomic DNA from total PBMCs and tumor samples. PBMCs were collected pretreatment and during treatment, and were isolated and stored as previously described. Here the chain combines TRBV30 and TRBJ2-7; TRBD1 might be the D gene, on 6 matching bases. The specimen was PBMCs, collected around atezolizumab (anti-PD-L1) treatment. The TCR sequence derives from a man between 65 and 85 years old with urothelial cancer. The CDR3 region reads CAWSRLQGGEQYF. The nucleotide sequence is given as TGTGCCTGGAGCAGATTACAGGGCGGCGAGCAGTACTTC.